What follows are 2 T cell receptor beta chains derived from one specimen sequenced in a study of T-cell memory formation after mild COVID-19. One entry per CDR3 protein, called by TCRdb with MiXCR from the 5' RACE reads. Altogether around 450,000 distinct CDR3 sequences are present, over 15% being singletons, with the ten largest covering approximately 8.4%. Material: PBMCs or a T cell subset sorted from them (not recorded which). The origin of the receptors is an adult woman who had mild COVID-19 (a few samples of this study predate the infection). Cell type and time point are not known.

This chain links TRBV24-1 with TRBJ2-1; D call uncertain. Germline V gene lookup returns CDR1 KGHDR and CDR2 SFDVKD. The CDR3 totals 17 residues. Trimming took 4 bases from V and 4 from J, leaving 19 bases between them. The CDR3 DNA sequence: TGTGCCACCAGTGACCCCCAGAAAGCGAGCGAATACAATGAGCAGTTCTTC. Protein sequence: CATSDPQKASEYNEQFF.

This clonotype was detected only a few times. This chain joins TRBV6-2 or TRBV6-3 and TRBJ1-2; D not resolved. Germline CDR1 reads MNHEY; CDR2 reads SVGEGT. The CDR3 length is 12 residues. Trimming shortened V by 4 bases and J by 4 bases, and 7 bases separated the two germline ends. CDR3 in DNA: TGTGCCAGCAGTTCTGTGGTCTATGGCTACACCTTC. Translating it yields CASSSVVYGYTF.